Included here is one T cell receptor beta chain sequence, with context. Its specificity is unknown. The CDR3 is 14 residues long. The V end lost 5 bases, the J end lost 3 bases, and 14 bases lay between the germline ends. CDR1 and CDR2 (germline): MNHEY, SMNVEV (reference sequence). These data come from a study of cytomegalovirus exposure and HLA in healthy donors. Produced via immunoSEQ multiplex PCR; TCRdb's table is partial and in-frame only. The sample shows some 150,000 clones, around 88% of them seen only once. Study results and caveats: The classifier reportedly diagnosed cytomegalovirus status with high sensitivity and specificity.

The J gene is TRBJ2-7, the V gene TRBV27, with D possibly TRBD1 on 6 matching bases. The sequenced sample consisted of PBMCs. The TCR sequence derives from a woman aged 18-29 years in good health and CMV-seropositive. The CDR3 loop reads CASSPGTKYYEQYF. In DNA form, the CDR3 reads TGTGCCAGCAGTCCCGGGACAAAATACTACGAGCAGTACTTC.